Here is one T cell receptor (beta chain) with its context. Repertoires were generated with immunoSEQ multiplex PCR, while TCRdb's copy carries only in-frame clones and drops some. This repertoire shows hundreds of thousands of clones, about 86% found once; its top ten account for roughly 15%. This entry is derived from a study of blood T cell repertoires in COVID-19. Residents of about two dozen US areas, aged about 18 to 100 years, made up the participants. Source material: PBMCs or T cells enriched from blood (not recorded which). The origin of this receptor is a woman aged 45-65 years with acute COVID-19.

Here the CDR3 DNA reads TGTGCCAGCAGTCTAGCGGAGAGAGGGACCCAGTACTTC. Its translation: CASSLAERGTQYF. The chain joins TRBV6-5 to TRBJ2-5; 7 bases map to TRBD2. Germline values: CDR1 MNHEY, CDR2 SVGAGI. This CDR3 is 13 amino acids long. The junction had 7 bases not matched to a gene; V was cut back by 5 bases and J by 7 bases.